This T cell receptor (beta chain) appears in the sequencing data of a study of T-cell memory formation after mild COVID-19. This clonotype occurred many times. Its antigen is as yet unknown. From the 5' RACE reads, TCRdb called clonotypes with MiXCR, one entry per CDR3 protein. Of 30,000 to 45,000 distinct CDR3 sequences listed, about an eighth are singletons. This CDR3 has 13 amino acids. Germline V gene sequence: CDR1 SGHTA, CDR2 FQGNSA. V gave up 5 bases and J gave up 4 bases; unmatched junction bases: 3. Study-level findings and limits: Largely, contracting CD4+ clones fell within CM and EM, and contracting CD8+ clones within EMRA.

The sequencing input was PBMCs or a T cell subset sorted from them (not recorded which). This sequence was found in a man younger than 30 who had mild COVID-19 (a few samples of this study predate the infection). Cell type and time point are not known. V usage is TRBV7-2 and J usage is TRBJ1-2, with 8 bases that match TRBD1. The CDR3 loop reads CASSAGQGYGYTF. The CDR3 nucleotides read TGTGCCAGCAGCGCCGGACAGGGCTATGGCTACACCTTC.